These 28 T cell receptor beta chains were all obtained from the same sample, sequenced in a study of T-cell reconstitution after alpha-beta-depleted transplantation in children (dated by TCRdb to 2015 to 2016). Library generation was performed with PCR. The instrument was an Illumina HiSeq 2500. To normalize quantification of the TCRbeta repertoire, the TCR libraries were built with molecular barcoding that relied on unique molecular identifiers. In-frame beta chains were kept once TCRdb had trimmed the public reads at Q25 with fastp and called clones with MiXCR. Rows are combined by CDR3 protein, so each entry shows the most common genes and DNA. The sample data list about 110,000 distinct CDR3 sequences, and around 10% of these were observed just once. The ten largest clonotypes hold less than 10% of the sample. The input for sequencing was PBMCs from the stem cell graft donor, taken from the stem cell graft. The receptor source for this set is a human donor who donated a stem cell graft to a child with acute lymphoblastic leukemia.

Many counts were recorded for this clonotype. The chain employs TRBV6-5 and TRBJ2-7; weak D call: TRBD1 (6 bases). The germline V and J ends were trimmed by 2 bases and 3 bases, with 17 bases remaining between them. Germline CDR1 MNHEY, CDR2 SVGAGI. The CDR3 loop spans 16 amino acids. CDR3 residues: CASSYQTGMPSYEQYF. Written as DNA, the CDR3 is TGTGCCAGCAGTTACCAGACAGGCATGCCGAGCTACGAGCAGTACTTC.

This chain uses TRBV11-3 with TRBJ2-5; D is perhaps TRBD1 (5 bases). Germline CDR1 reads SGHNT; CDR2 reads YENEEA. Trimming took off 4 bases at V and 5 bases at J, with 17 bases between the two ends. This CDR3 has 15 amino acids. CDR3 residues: CASSYGQGMGETQYF. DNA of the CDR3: TGTGCCAGCAGCTACGGGCAGGGTATGGGGGAGACCCAGTACTTC. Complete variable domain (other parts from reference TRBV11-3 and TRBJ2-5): EAGVVQSPRYKIIEKKQPVAFWCNPISGHNTLYWYLQNLGQGPELLIRYENEEAVDDSQLPKDRFSAERLKGVDSTLKIQPAELGDSAVYLCASSYGQGMGETQYFGPGTRLLVL.

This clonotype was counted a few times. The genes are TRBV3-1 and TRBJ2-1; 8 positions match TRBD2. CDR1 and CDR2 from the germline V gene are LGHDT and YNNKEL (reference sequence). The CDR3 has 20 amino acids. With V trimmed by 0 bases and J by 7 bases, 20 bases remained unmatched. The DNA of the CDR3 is TGTGCCAGCAGCCAAGATTTAGGCCAGATGATGAGCGGGAGTTTAAATGAGCAGTTCTTC. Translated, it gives CASSQDLGQMMSGSLNEQFF.

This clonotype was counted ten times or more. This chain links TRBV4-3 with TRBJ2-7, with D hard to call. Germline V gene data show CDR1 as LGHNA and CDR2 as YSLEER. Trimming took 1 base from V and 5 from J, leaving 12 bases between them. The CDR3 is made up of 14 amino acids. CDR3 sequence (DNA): TGCGCCAGCAGCCAAGGAGGCACTTACCACGAGCAGTACTTC. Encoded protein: CASSQGGTYHEQYF.

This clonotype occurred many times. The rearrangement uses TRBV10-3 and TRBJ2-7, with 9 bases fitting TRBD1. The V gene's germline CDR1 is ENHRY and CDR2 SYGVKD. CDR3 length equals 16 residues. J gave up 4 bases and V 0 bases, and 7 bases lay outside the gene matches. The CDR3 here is CAISESGQGFSYEQYF. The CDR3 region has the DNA TGTGCCATCAGTGAGTCCGGACAGGGGTTTTCTTACGAGCAGTACTTC.

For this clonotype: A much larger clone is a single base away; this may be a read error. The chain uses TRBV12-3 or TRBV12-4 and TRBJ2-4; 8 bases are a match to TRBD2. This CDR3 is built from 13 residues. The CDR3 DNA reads TGTGCCAGCAGCACGGGGACTAGTAACAGTCAGTACTTC. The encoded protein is CASSTGTSNSQYF.

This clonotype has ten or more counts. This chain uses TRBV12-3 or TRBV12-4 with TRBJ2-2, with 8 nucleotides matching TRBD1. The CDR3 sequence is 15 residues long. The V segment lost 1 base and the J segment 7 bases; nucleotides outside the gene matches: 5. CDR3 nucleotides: TGTGCCAGCAGTTTAGGACAGGGGCGGGGCGGGGAGCTGTTTTTT. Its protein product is CASSLGQGRGGELFF.

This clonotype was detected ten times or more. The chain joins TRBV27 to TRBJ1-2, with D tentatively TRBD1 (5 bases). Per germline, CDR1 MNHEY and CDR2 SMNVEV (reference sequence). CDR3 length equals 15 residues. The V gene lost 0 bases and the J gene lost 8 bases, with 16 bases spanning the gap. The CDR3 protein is CASSLSMRGDGGYTF. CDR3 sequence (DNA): TGTGCCAGCAGTTTATCGATGCGCGGGGACGGCGGCTACACCTTC.

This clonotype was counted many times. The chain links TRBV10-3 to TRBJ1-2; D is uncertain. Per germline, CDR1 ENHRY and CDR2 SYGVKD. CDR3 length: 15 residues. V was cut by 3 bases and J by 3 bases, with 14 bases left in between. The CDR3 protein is CAISEAGFTHYGYTF. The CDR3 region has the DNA TGTGCCATCAGTGAAGCCGGCTTCACTCACTATGGCTACACCTTC.

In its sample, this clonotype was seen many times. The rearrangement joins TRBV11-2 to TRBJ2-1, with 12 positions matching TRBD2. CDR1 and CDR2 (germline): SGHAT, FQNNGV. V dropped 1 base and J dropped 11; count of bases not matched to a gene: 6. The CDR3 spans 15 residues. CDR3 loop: CASSLGSSGRVKQFF. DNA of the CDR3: TGTGCCAGCAGCTTAGGATCTAGCGGGAGGGTTAAGCAGTTCTTC.

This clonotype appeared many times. The CDR3, as DNA: TGTGCCAGCAGCCAAGTCGCGACAGGGGACGAAAACACCATATATTTT. Its protein product is CASSQVATGDENTIYF. This chain uses TRBV3-1 with TRBJ1-3, with 8 bases that match TRBD1. V was clipped by 1 base and J by 6 bases; unmatched bases: 8. The length of the CDR3 is 16 residues. Germline CDR1 reads LGHDT; CDR2 reads YNNKEL (reference sequence).

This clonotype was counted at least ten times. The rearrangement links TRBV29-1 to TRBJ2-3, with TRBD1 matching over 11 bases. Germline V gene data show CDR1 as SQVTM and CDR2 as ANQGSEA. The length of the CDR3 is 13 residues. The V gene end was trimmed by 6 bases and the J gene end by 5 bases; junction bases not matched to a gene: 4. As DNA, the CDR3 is TGCAGCGTGGGGACAGGGGGTGGAGATACGCAGTATTTT. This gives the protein CSVGTGGGDTQYF.

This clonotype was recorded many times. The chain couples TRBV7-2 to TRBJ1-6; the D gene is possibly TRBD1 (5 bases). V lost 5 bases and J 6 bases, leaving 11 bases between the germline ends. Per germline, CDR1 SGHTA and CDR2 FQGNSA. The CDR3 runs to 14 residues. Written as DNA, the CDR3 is TGTGCCAGCAGCCCGCTGGGGACTAATTCACCCCTCCACTTT. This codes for CASSPLGTNSPLHF.

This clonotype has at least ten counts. CDR3 in amino acids: CASSYGKRSGTLHF. The CDR3 DNA is TGTGCCAGCAGTTACGGGAAGAGATCCGGGACCCTCCACTTT. The chain employs TRBV6-5 and TRBJ1-6; no clear D. Germline values: CDR1 MNHEY, CDR2 SVGAGI. The V end lost 2 bases, the J end lost 14 bases, and 16 bases lay between the germline ends. CDR3 length: 14 residues.

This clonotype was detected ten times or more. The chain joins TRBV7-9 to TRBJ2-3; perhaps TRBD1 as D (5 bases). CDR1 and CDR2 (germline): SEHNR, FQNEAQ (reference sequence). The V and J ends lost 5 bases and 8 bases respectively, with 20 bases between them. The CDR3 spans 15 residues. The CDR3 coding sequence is TGTGCCAGCAGCCCTCAGGGCCCTCCAAGTGGTACGCAGTATTTT. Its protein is CASSPQGPPSGTQYF.

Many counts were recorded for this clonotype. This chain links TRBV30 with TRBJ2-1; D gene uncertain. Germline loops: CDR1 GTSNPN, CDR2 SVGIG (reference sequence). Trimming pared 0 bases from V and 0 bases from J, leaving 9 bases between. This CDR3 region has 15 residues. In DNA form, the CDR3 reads TGTGCCTGGAGTGTACTGGTTAGCTCCTACAATGAGCAGTTCTTC. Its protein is CAWSVLVSSYNEQFF.

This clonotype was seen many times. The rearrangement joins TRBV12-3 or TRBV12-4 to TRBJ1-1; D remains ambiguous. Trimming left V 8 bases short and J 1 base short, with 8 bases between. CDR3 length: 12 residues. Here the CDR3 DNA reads TGTGCCAGCCCATCGGGGAACACTGAAGCTTTCTTT. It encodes CASPSGNTEAFF.

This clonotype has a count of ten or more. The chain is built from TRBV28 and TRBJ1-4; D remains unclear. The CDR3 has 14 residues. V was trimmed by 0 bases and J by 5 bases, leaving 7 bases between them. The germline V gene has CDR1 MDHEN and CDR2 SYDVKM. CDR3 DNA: TGTGCCAGCAGTTTATGGGGCTCCAATGAAAAACTGTTTTTT. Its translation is CASSLWGSNEKLFF.

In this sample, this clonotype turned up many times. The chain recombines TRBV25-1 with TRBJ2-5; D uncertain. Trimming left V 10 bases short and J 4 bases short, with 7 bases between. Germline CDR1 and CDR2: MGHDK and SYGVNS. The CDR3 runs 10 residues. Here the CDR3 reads CATEGETQYF. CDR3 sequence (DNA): TGTGCCACCGAAGGAGAGACCCAGTACTTC.

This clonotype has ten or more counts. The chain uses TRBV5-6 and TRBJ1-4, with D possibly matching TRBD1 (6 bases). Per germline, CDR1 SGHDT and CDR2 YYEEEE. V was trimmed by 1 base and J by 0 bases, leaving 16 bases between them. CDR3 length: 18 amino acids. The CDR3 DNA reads TGTGCCAGCAGCTTGTCAGGGGAAATCTTCGCAACTAATGAAAAACTGTTTTTT. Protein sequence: CASSLSGEIFATNEKLFF.

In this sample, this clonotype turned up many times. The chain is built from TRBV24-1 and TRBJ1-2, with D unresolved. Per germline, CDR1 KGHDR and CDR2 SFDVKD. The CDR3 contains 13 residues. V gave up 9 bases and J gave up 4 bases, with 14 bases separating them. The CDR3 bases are TGTGCCACCGAGGATAATTTCTCCTATGGCTACACCTTC. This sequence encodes CATEDNFSYGYTF.

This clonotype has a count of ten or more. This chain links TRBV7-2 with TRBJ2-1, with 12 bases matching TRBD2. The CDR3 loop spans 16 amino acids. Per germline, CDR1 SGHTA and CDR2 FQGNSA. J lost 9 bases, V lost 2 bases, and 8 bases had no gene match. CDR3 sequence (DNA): TGTGCCAGCAGCTTAATGACTAGCGGGGGTGGAGGTGAGCAGTTCTTC. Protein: CASSLMTSGGGGEQFF.

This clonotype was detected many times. The chain's CDR3 is CASNDAYNEQFF. DNA for the CDR3: TGTGCCAGCAATGACGCTTACAATGAGCAGTTCTTC. The chain couples TRBV6-5 to TRBJ2-1; D gene uncertain. This CDR3 comprises 12 residues. V lost 7 bases, J lost 4 bases, and 8 bases lay in between. Germline CDR1 reads MNHEY; CDR2 reads SVGAGI.

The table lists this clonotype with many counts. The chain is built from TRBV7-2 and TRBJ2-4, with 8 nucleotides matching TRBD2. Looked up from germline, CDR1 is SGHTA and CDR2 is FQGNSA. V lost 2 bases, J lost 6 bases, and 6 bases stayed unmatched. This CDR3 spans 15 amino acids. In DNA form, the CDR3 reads TGTGCCAGCAGCTTATCGGGAGGGCCAAGAAACATTCAGTACTTC. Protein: CASSLSGGPRNIQYF.

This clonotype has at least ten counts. The CDR3 DNA sequence: TGTGCCAGCAGCGTAGAAAGGGACTATGGCTACACCTTC. This encodes CASSVERDYGYTF. The rearrangement links TRBV9 to TRBJ1-2; D is unclear. The CDR3 covers 13 residues. V lost 0 bases to trimming and J lost 3 bases, with 6 bases between them. CDR1 and CDR2 from the germline V gene are SGDLS and YYNGEE.

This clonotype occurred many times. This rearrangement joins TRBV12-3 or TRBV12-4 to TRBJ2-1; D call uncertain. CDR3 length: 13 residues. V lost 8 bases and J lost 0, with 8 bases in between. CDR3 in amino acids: CASEKSSYNEQFF. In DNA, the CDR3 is TGTGCCAGCGAAAAGAGCTCCTACAATGAGCAGTTCTTC.

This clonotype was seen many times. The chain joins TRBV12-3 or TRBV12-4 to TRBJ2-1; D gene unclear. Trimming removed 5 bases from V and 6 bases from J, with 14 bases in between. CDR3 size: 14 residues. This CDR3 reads CASSGASVGNEQFF. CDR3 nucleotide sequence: TGTGCCAGCAGTGGCGCTTCAGTGGGCAATGAGCAGTTCTTC.

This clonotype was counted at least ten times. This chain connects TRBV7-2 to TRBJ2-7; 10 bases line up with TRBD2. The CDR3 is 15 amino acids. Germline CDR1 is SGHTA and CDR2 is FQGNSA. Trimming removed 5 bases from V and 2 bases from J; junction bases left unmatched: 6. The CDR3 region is CASSIPGTSAYEQYF. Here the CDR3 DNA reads TGTGCCAGCAGCATCCCCGGGACTAGCGCCTACGAGCAGTACTTC.